Below, 17 T cell receptor beta chains from the same sample are listed, as sequenced in a study of blood T cell repertoires in COVID-19. Measured with immunoSEQ multiplex PCR; TCRdb has only the in-frame clones, and not every one. The sample holds over 110,000 clones, around 88% seen once. The sequenced material came from peripheral blood. The receptors were sampled from a human donor in a cohort sampled during active COVID-19.

CDR3 region: CASSLEAGPAPYEQYF. CDR3 coding DNA: TGTGCCAGCAGCTTAGAAGCAGGTCCCGCACCCTACGAGCAGTACTTC. The chain uses TRBV7-6 and TRBJ2-7; D not resolved. The germline V gene has CDR1 SGHVS and CDR2 FNYEAQ. V gave up 1 base and J gave up 2 bases, with 15 bases separating them. The CDR3 covers 16 residues. Using reference TRBV7-6 and TRBJ2-7 for the parts outside the CDR3, the full variable domain is GAGVSQSPRYKVTKRGQDVALRCDPISGHVSLYWYRQALGQGPEFLTYFNYEAQQDKSGLPNDRFSAERPEGSISTLTIQRTEQRDSAMYRCASSLEAGPAPYEQYFGPGTRLTVT.

The chain combines TRBV3-1 (or the pseudogene TRBV3-2) with TRBJ1-4; possible D gene TRBD1, 6 bases. Germline V gives CDR1 LGHDT, CDR2 YNNKEL (reference sequence). The V and J ends lost 5 bases and 7 bases respectively, with 17 bases between them. This CDR3 comprises 15 residues. CDR3 loop: CASSYGGGFGEKLFF. DNA of the CDR3: TGTGCCAGCAGCTACGGGGGGGGCTTTGGTGAAAAACTGTTTTTT.

The chain joins TRBV12-3 or TRBV12-4 to TRBJ2-7; TRBD2 might be the D (5 bases). The V end was cut by 6 bases, the J end by 2 bases, with 11 bases between. The CDR3 spans 13 residues. The CDR3 region is CASRGARTYEQYF. CDR3 nucleotides: TGTGCCAGCAGGGGAGCAAGGACCTACGAGCAGTACTTC.

V gene TRBV2 combines with J gene TRBJ2-3; 9 bases align to TRBD2. V lost 7 bases and J lost 0; bases outside the gene matches: 5. The germline CDR1 and CDR2 sequences are SNHLY and FYNNEI. The length of the CDR3 is 15 residues. CDR3 coding DNA: TGTGCCAGCACCGTGACTAGCGGTAGCACAGATACGCAGTATTTT. Its translation: CASTVTSGSTDTQYF.

The V and J genes are TRBV7-3 and TRBJ2-1; 13 bases are shared with TRBD2. The length of the CDR3 is 17 residues. Per the germline V gene, CDR1 is SGHTA and CDR2 is FQGTGA. The V gene end was trimmed by 2 bases and the J gene end by 5 bases; junction bases not matched to a gene: 6. CDR3 DNA: TGTGCCAGCAGCTTATACAGAACTAGCGGGGGGGACAATGAGCAGTTCTTC. Translation gives CASSLYRTSGGDNEQFF.

This clone has just a few counts. The chain joins TRBV27 to TRBJ1-5, with D possibly matching TRBD1 (5 bases). From germline, CDR1 is MNHEY and CDR2 SMNVEV (reference sequence). V dropped 6 bases and J dropped 2 bases, with 17 bases sitting between them. CDR3 size: 16 residues. CDR3 region: CASSLLGPGGNQPQHF. CDR3 nucleotides: TGTGCCAGCAGCCTACTGGGGCCTGGAGGCAATCAGCCCCAGCATTTT.

The rearrangement joins TRBV5-8 to TRBJ1-6; D unclear. CDR1 is SGHTS, CDR2 YDEGEE, per germline. V shed 4 bases and J shed 1 base, with 9 bases lying between them. The CDR3 spans 15 residues. The CDR3 spells CASSPAGSYNSPLHF. In nucleotides, the CDR3 is TGTGCCAGCAGCCCGGCGGGGTCCTATAATTCACCCCTCCACTTT.

The genes are TRBV12-3 or TRBV12-4 and TRBJ2-7; perhaps TRBD2 as D (6 bases). The ends were cut back, 8 bases at V and 9 bases at J, with 17 bases in the middle. The CDR3 runs 12 residues. DNA of the CDR3: TGTGCCAGCCGGGAGCAAGGGTTTAGGCAGTACTTC. Its protein is CASREQGFRQYF.

V usage is TRBV18 and J usage is TRBJ2-1, with a weak D call TRBD1 (6 bases). Germline loops: CDR1 KGHSH, CDR2 LQKENI. Trimming left V 5 bases short and J 5 bases short, with 10 bases between. This CDR3 contains 13 residues. The CDR3 is CASSVDRHNEQFF. CDR3 DNA sequence: TGTGCCAGCTCAGTCGACAGGCACAATGAGCAGTTCTTC.

The table lists this clone with a count of one. The chain has TRBV28 and TRBJ2-6; TRBD1 might be the D (5 bases). This CDR3 is 16 amino acids long. V dropped 3 bases and J dropped 0 bases, with 9 bases sitting between them. The germline gives CDR1 MDHEN, CDR2 SYDVKM. The CDR3 region is CASSLDTRSGANVLTF. The CDR3 DNA reads TGTGCCAGCAGTTTGGACACCCGCTCTGGGGCCAACGTCCTGACTTTC.

This chain uses TRBV7-2 with TRBJ1-2; 8 nucleotides match TRBD1. The length of the CDR3 is 16 residues. The V gene end was trimmed by 3 bases and the J gene end by 4 bases; junction bases not matched to a gene: 10. Germline V gene data show CDR1 as SGHTA and CDR2 as FQGNSA. The CDR3: CASSLDRGQAIYGYTF. The DNA of the CDR3 is TGTGCCAGCAGCTTGGACCGGGGACAGGCAATCTATGGCTACACCTTC.

The chain combines TRBV18 with TRBJ2-5; D is undetermined. CDR3 length equals 13 residues. Germline values: CDR1 KGHSH, CDR2 LQKENI. The V end lost 4 bases, the J end lost 2 bases, and 8 bases lay between the germline ends. CDR3 sequence reads: CASSQQMQETQYF. In nucleotides, the CDR3 is TGTGCCAGCTCACAACAGATGCAAGAGACCCAGTACTTC.

The chain links TRBV30 to TRBJ1-6; D perhaps matches TRBD1 (6 bases). CDR3 length equals 15 residues. With 0 bases removed from V and 7 bases from J, the gap between germline ends came to 13 bases. CDR1 is GTSNPN, CDR2 SVGIG, per germline (reference sequence). CDR3 sequence (DNA): TGTGCCTGGAGTGTGGGTCAGGGGCGAAATTCACCCCTCCACTTT. Translated: CAWSVGQGRNSPLHF.

This chain links TRBV7-8 with TRBJ2-5; the match to TRBD2 covers 7 bases. Germline V gives CDR1 SGHVS, CDR2 FQNEAQ. The V gene end was trimmed by 1 base and the J gene end by 4 bases; junction bases not matched to a gene: 6. This CDR3 region has 15 residues. The CDR3 protein is CASSLDTGGGETQYF. The CDR3 nucleotides read TGTGCCAGCAGCTTAGATACGGGGGGAGGAGAGACCCAGTACTTC.

The chain carries TRBV5-1 and TRBJ2-3; TRBD1 agrees at 7 bases. This CDR3 spans 17 amino acids. V shed 3 bases, J shed 2 bases, and the junction held 12 bases outside the gene matches. Germline assignment: CDR1 SGHRS and CDR2 YFSETQ. The CDR3 here is CASSSSRGGLYTDTQYF. The CDR3 coding sequence is TGCGCCAGCAGCTCATCTCGAGGGGGCCTATACACAGATACGCAGTATTTT.

V usage is TRBV10-3 and J usage is TRBJ1-2; D is unresolved. CDR3 length equals 13 residues. Germline lookup yields CDR1 ENHRY and CDR2 SYGVKD. Trimming removed 0 bases at V and 3 bases at J, with 5 bases between. In nucleotides, the CDR3 is TGTGCCATCAGTGAGTCGTCCGACTATGGCTACACCTTC. Amino acids: CAISESSDYGYTF.

This rearrangement joins TRBV12-3 or TRBV12-4 to TRBJ2-7; 7 bases align to TRBD1. The V gene end was trimmed by 6 bases and the J gene end by 6 bases; junction bases not matched to a gene: 8. CDR3 size: 13 residues. CDR3 in amino acids: CASRFDRVSEQYF. In DNA form, the CDR3 reads TGTGCCAGCAGATTTGACAGGGTGAGCGAGCAGTACTTC.